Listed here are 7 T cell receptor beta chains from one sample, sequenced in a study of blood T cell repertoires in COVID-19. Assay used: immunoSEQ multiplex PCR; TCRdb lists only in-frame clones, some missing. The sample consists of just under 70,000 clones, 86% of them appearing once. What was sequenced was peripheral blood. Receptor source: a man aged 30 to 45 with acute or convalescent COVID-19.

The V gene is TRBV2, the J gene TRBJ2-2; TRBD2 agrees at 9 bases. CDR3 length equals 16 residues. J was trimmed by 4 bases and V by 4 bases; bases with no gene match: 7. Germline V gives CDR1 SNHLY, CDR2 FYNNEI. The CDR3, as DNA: TGTGCCAGCAGTGTCCGGCCGCGGGGGGGCACCGGGGAGCTGTTTTTT. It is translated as CASSVRPRGGTGELFF.

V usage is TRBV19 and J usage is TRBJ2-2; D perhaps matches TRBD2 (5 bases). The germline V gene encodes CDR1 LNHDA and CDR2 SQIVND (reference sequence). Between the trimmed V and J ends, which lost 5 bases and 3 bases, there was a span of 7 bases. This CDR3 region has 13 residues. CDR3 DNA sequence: TGTGCCAGTAGTTGGGAGTACACCGGGGAGCTGTTTTTT. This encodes CASSWEYTGELFF.

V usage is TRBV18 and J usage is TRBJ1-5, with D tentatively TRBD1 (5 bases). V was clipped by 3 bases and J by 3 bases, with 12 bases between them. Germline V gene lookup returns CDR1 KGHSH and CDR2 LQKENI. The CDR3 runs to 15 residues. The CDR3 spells CASSPSGGFNQPQHF. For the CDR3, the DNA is TGTGCCAGCTCACCCAGCGGGGGGTTCAATCAGCCCCAGCATTTT.

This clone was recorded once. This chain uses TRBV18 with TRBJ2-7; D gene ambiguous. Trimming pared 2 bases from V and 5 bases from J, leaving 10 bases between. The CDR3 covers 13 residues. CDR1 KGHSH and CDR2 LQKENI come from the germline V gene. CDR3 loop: CASSPNLSNEQYF. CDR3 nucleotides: TGTGCCAGCTCACCAAATTTGAGCAACGAGCAGTACTTC.

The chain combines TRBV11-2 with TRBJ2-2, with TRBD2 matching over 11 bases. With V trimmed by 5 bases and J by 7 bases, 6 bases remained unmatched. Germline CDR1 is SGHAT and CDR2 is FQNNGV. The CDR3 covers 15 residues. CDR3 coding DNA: TGTGCCAGCAGCCCGAGACTAGCGGGACTCGGGGAGCTGTTTTTT. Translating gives CASSPRLAGLGELFF.

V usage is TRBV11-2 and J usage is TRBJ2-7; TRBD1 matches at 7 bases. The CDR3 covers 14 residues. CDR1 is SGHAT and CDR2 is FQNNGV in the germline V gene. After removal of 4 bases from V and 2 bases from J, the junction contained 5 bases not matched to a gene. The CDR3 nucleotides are TGTGCCAGCAGCTGGGACAGCCTCACCTACGAGCAGTACTTC. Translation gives CASSWDSLTYEQYF.

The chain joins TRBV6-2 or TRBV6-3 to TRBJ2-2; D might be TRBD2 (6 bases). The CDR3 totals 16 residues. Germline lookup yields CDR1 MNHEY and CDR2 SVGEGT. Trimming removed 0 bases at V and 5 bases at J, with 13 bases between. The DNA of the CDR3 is TGTGCCAGCAGTTACTCGATCCGGGAGAGGACCGGGGAGCTGTTTTTT. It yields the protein CASSYSIRERTGELFF.